This T cell receptor beta chain stems from a study of blood T cell repertoires in COVID-19. Study information: Specimens from acute and convalescent COVID-19 originated in the United States, Italy and Spain.

Libraries were prepared by immunoSEQ multiplex PCR; TCRdb keeps only in-frame clonotypes and omits some of them. The sample records about 160,000 clones, approximately 82% being singletons. Grouping used clinical history reported by participants in a survey and questionnaire. Worth noting for this clone: An end of the junction does not agree with germline; a read error may underlie this.

The length of the CDR3 is 14 residues. Per the germline V gene, CDR1 is SSHAT and CDR2 is FNYEAQ (reference sequence). This TCR came from a man in his sixties who had recovered from COVID-19. The rearrangement links TRBV7-7 to TRBJ2-5; 7 positions agree with TRBD2. What was sequenced was PBMCs or T cells enriched from blood (not recorded which). CDR3: CASSSGGGVETQYF. DNA for the CDR3: TGTGCTAGCAGCTCCGGGGGAGGGGTCGAGACCCAGTACTTC.